This T cell receptor beta chain was obtained from a study of shared clonotypes between healthy human individuals. Every subset had its genomic DNA shared out evenly among several immunoSEQ plates. Libraries were prepared by immunoSEQ multiplex PCR; TCRdb keeps only in-frame clonotypes and omits some of them. The table has around 2.1 million clones, almost 96% seen once. Study-wide points: Non-shared clonotypes had lower generation probabilities than clonotypes shared by all four sorted-subset donors.

On this clone itself: Its specificity is not known.

This receptor was taken from a man younger than 30 in good health. The specimen was naive CD4+ T cells sorted from blood. Specified subset: CD45RA+ positively selected.

This chain's CDR3 is CASSPDRNGYTF. CDR3 DNA sequence: TGTGCCAGCAGCCCCGACAGGAACGGCTACACCTTC. The V call is TRBV7-2, the J call TRBJ1-2; D is possibly TRBD1 (6 bases). The germline CDR1 and CDR2 sequences are SGHTA and FQGNSA. This CDR3 has 12 amino acids. Trimming took 5 bases from V and 8 from J, leaving 12 bases between them. Drawing the rest from reference TRBV7-2 and TRBJ1-2, the complete variable domain is GAGVSQSPSNKVTEKGKDVELRCDPISGHTALYWYRQSLGQGLEFLIYFQGNSAPDKSGLPSDRFSAERTGGSVSTLTIQRTQQEDSAVYLCASSPDRNGYTFGSGTRLTVV.